This T cell receptor (beta chain) comes out of a study of blood T cells in healthy people across ages. Then a second PCR, running about 7 to 11 cycles, was carried out with a sample-barcoded 5' primer and a J-beta primer mix. TCRdb reprocessed the 5' RACE reads with MiXCR, giving one entry per CDR3 protein. This sample carries fewer than 2 million distinct CDR3 sequences, roughly two fifths of them seen once, and the ten largest clones take 23%. The ends were cut back, 4 bases at V and 4 bases at J, with 13 bases in the middle. The CDR3 loop spans 14 amino acids. The genes are TRBV12-3 or TRBV12-4 and TRBJ2-5; perhaps TRBD2 as D (5 bases). The sample comprised blood. The clonotype originates from a human donor in good health. CDR3 residues: CASSSGLIGETQYF. The CDR3, as DNA: TGTGCCAGCAGTTCCGGACTTATCGGAGAGACCCAGTACTTC.